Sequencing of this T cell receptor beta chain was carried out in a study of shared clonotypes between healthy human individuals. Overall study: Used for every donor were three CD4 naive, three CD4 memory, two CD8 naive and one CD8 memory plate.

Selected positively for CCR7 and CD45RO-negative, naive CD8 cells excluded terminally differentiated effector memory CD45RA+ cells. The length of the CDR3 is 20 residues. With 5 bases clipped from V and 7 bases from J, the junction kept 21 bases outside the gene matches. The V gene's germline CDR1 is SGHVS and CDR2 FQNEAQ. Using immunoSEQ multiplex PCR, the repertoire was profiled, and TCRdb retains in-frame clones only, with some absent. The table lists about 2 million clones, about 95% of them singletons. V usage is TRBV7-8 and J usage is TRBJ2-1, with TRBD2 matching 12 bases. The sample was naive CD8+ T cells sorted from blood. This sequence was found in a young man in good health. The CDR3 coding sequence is TGTGCCAGCAGCACTGATGGACTAGCGGGGTCCTTGGGGGCAGGGAATGAGCAGTTCTTC. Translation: CASSTDGLAGSLGAGNEQFF. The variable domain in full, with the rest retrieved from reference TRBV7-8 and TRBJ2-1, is GAGVSQSPRYKVAKRGQDVALRCDPISGHVSLFWYQQALGQGPEFLTYFQNEAQLDKSGLPSDRFFAERPEGSVSTLKIQRTQQEDSAVYLCASSTDGLAGSLGAGNEQFFGPGTRLTVL.